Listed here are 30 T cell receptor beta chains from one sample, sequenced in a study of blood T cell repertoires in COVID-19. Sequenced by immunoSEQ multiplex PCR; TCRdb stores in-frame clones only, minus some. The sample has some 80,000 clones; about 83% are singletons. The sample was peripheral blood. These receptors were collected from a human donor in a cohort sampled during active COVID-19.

Written as DNA, the CDR3 is TGTGCCAGCAGCTTGGAGGGGCGGGAGACCCAGTACTTC. This sequence encodes CASSLEGRETQYF. The chain recombines TRBV5-4 with TRBJ2-5; possibly TRBD1 for D (5 bases). CDR1 and CDR2 (germline): SGHNT, YYREEE (reference sequence). The CDR3 has 13 residues. Trimming stripped 0 bases from V and 5 bases from J, with 8 bases between.

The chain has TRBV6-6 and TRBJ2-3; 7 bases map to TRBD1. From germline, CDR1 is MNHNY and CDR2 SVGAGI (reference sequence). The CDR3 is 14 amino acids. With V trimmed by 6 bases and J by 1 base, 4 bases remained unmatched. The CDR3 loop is CASRDRSRTDTQYF. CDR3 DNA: TGTGCCAGCAGGGACAGGAGTCGCACAGATACGCAGTATTTT.

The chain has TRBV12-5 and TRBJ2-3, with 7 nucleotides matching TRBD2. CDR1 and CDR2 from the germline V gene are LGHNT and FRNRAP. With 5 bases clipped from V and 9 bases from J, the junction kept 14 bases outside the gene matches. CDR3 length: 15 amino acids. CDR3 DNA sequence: TGTGCTAGTGGTCCGGTTGGGGCGGGAGAAGGAACGCAGTATTTT. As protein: CASGPVGAGEGTQYF.

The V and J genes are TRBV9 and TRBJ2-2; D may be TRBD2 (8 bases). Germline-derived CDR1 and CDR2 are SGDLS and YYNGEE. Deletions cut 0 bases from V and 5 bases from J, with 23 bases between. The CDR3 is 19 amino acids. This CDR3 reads CASSVDFVGRAGGTGELFF. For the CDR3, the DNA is TGTGCCAGCAGCGTAGATTTTGTCGGGAGGGCAGGGGGGACCGGGGAGCTGTTTTTT.

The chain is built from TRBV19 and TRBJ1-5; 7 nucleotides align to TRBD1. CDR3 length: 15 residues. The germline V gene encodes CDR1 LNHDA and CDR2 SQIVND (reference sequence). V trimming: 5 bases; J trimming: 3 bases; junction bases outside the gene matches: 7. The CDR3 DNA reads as TGTGCCAGTAGTCCAGGGGGACGGGACAATCAGCCCCAGCATTTT. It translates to CASSPGGRDNQPQHF. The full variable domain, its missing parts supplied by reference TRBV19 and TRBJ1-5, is DGGITQSPKYLFRKEGQNVTLSCEQNLNHDAMYWYRQDPGQGLRLIYYSQIVNDFQKGDIAEGYSVSREKKESFPLTVTSAQKNPTAFYLCASSPGGRDNQPQHFGDGTRLSIL.

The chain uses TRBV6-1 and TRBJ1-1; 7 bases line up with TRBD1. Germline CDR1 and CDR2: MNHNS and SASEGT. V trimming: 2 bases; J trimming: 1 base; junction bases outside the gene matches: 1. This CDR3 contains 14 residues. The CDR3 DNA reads TGTGCCAGCAGTGAATGGACAGGGAACACTGAAGCTTTCTTT. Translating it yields CASSEWTGNTEAFF.

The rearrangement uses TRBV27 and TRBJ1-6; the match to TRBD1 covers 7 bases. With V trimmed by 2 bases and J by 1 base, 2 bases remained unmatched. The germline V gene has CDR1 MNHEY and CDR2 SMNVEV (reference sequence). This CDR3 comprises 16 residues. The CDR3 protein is CASSLNRGSYNSPLHF. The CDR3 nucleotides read TGTGCCAGCAGTTTAAACAGGGGATCCTATAATTCACCCCTCCACTTT.

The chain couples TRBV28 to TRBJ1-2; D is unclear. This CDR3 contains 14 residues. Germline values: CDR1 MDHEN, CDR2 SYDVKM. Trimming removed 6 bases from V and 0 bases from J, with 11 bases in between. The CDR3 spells CASSRGRSNYGYTF. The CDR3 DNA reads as TGTGCCAGCAGCCGAGGAAGGTCTAACTATGGCTACACCTTC.

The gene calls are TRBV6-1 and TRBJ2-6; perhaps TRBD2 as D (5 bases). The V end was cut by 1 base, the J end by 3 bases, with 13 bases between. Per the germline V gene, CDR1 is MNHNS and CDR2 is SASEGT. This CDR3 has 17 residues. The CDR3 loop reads CASSEVGGLVGANVLTF. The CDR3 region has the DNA TGTGCCAGCAGTGAAGTAGGCGGGTTAGTTGGGGCCAACGTCCTGACTTTC.

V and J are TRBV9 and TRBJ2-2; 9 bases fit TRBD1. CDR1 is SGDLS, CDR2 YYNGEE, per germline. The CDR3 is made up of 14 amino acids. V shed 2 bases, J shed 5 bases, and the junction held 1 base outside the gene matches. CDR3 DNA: TGTGCCAGCAGCGTGGGACAGGGAACCGGGGAGCTGTTTTTT. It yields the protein CASSVGQGTGELFF.

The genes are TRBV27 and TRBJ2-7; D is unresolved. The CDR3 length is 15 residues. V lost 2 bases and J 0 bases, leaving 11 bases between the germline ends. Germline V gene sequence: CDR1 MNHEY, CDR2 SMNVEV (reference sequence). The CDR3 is CASSLTPVPSYEQYF. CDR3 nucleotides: TGTGCCAGCAGTTTAACCCCGGTCCCCTCCTACGAGCAGTACTTC.

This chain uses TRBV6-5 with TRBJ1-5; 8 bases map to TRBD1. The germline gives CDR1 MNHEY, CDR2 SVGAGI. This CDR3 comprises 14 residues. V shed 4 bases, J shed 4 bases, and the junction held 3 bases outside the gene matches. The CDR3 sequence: CASSLGQGNQPQHF. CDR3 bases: TGTGCCAGCAGTTTAGGACAGGGAAATCAGCCCCAGCATTTT.

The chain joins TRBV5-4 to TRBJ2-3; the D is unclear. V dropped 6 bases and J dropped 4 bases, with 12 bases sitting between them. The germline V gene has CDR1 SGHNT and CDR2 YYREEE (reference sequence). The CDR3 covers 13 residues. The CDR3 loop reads CASTSLAADTQYF. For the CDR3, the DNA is TGTGCCAGCACCTCCCTGGCGGCAGATACGCAGTATTTT.

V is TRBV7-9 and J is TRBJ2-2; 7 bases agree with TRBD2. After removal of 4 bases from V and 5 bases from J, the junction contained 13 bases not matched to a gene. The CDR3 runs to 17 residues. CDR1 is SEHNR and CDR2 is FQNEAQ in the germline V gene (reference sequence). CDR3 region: CASSSTRAGVGTGELFF. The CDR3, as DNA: TGTGCCAGCAGCTCTACTCGGGCGGGAGTAGGAACCGGGGAGCTGTTTTTT.

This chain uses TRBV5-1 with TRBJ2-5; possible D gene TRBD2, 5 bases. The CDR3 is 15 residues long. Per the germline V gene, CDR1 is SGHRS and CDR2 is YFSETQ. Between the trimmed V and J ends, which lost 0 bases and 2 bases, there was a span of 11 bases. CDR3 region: CASSLVWERQETQYF. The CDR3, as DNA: TGCGCCAGCAGCTTGGTTTGGGAGAGACAAGAGACCCAGTACTTC.

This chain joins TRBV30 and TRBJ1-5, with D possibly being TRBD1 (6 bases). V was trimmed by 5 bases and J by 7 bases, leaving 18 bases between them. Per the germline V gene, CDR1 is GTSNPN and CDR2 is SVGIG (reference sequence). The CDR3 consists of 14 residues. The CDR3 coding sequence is TGTGCCTGGTCCGGGACACATCTCAACCAGCCCCAGCATTTT. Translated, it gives CAWSGTHLNQPQHF.

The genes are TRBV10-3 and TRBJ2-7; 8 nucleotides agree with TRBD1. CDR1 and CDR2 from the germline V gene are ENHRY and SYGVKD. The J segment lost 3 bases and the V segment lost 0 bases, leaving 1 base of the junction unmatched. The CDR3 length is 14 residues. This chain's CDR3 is CAISESGQDYEQYF. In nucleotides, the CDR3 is TGTGCCATCAGTGAGTCGGGACAGGACTACGAGCAGTACTTC.

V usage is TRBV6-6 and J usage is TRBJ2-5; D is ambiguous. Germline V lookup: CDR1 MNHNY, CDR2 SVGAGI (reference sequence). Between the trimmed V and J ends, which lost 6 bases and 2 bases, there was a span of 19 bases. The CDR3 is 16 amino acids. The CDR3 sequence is CASSLLRQTSQETQYF. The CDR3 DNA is TGTGCCAGCAGCTTGTTACGCCAGACATCTCAAGAGACCCAGTACTTC.

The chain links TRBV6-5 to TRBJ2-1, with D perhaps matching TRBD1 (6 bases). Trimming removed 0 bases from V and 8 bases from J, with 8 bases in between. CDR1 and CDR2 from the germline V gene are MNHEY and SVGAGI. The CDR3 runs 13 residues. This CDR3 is CASSYSGGHEQFF. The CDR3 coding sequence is TGTGCCAGCAGTTACTCAGGGGGTCATGAGCAGTTCTTC.

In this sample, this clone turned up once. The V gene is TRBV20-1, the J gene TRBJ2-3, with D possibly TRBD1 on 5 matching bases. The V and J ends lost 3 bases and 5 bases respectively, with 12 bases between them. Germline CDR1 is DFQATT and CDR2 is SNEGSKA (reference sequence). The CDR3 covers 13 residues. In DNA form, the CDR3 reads TGCAGTGCTAGTCCTCAGCAGGGAGATACGCAGTATTTT. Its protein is CSASPQQGDTQYF.

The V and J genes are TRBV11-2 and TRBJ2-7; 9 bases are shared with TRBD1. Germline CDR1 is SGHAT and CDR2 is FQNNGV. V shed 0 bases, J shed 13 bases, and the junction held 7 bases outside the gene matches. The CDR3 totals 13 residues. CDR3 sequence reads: CASSLERQGEVYF. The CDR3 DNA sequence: TGTGCCAGCAGCTTAGAGAGACAGGGGGAAGTTTACTTC.

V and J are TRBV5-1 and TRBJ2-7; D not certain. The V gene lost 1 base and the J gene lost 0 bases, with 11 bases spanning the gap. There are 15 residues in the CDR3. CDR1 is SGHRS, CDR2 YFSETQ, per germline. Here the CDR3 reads CASSLSRYSSYEQYF. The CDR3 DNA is TGCGCCAGCAGCTTGAGCAGGTATAGCTCCTACGAGCAGTACTTC.

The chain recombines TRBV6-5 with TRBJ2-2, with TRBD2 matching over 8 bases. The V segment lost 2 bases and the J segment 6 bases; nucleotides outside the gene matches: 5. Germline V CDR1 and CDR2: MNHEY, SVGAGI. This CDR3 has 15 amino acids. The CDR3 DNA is TGTGCCAGCAGTTACGAGCGGGGGAGGGCCGGGGAGCTGTTTTTT. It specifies CASSYERGRAGELFF.

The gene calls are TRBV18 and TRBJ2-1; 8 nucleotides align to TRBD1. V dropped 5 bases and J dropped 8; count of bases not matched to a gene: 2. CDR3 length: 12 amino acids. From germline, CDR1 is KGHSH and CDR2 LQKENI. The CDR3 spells CASSGQGYEQFF. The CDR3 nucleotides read TGTGCCAGCTCAGGACAGGGATATGAGCAGTTCTTC.

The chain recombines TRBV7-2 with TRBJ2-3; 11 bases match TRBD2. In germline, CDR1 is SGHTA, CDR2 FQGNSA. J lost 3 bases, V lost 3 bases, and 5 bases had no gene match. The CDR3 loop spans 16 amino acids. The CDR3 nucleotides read TGTGCCAGCAGCTTTAGCGGGGGGGCCTTAACAGATACGCAGTATTTT. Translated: CASSFSGGALTDTQYF.

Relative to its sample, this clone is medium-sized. CDR3 sequence: CASSQVGAGTEAFF. The DNA of the CDR3 is TGTGCCAGCAGCCAAGTTGGTGCGGGCACTGAAGCTTTCTTT. The chain carries TRBV4-2 and TRBJ1-1; D uncertain. Germline V gene lookup returns CDR1 LGHNA and CDR2 YNFKEQ. The CDR3 runs 14 residues. V shed 1 base and J shed 4 bases, with 10 bases lying between them.

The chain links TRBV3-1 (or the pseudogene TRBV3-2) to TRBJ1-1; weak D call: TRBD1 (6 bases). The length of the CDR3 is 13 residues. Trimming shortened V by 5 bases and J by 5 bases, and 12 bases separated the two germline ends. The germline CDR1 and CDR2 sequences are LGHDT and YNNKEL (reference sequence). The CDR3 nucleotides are TGTGCCAGCAGCTCGAGGGGGTTGACTGAAGCTTTCTTT. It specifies CASSSRGLTEAFF.

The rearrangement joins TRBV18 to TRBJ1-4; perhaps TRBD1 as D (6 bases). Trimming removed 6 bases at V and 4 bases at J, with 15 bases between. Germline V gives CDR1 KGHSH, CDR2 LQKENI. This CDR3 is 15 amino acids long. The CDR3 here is CASSQKQGLNEKLFF. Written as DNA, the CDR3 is TGTGCCAGCTCCCAGAAACAGGGCCTTAATGAAAAACTGTTTTTT. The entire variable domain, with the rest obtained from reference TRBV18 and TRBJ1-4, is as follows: NAGVMQNPRHLVRRRGQEARLRCSPMKGHSHVYWYRQLPEEGLKFMVYLQKENIIDESGMPKERFSAEFPKEGPSILRIQQVVRGDSAAYFCASSQKQGLNEKLFFGSGTQLSVL.

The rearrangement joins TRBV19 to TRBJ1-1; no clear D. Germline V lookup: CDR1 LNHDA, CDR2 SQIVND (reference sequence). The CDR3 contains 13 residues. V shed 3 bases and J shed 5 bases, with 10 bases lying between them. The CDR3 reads CASSIQVRTEAFF. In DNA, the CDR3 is TGTGCCAGTAGTATCCAGGTTAGGACTGAAGCTTTCTTT.

CDR3 sequence (DNA): TGTGCCAGCAGCTTACAGGGGGCGGATGGCTACACCTTC. This translates into CASSLQGADGYTF. V is TRBV5-5 and J is TRBJ1-2, with 9 bases fitting TRBD1. This CDR3 comprises 13 residues. V lost 2 bases, J lost 6 bases, and 2 bases stayed unmatched. Germline lookup yields CDR1 SGHKS and CDR2 YYEKEE (reference sequence).